This T cell receptor beta chain appears in the sequencing data of a study of blood T cell repertoires in COVID-19. Overall study: Specimens from acute and convalescent COVID-19 originated in the United States, Italy and Spain.

V was pared by 4 bases and J by 7 bases, with 10 bases between. This CDR3 is built from 12 residues. CDR1 ENHRY and CDR2 SYGVKD come from the germline V gene. Produced via immunoSEQ multiplex PCR; TCRdb's table is partial and in-frame only. The sample carries roughly 50,000 clones, more than 75% recorded once. The sequence derives from a woman aged 60-75 years with acute or convalescent COVID-19. The chain links TRBV10-3 to TRBJ1-1; D is unresolved. The specimen was peripheral blood. Here the CDR3 reads CAISGLEDEAFF. The DNA for the CDR3 is TGTGCCATCAGTGGACTGGAAGATGAAGCTTTCTTT.